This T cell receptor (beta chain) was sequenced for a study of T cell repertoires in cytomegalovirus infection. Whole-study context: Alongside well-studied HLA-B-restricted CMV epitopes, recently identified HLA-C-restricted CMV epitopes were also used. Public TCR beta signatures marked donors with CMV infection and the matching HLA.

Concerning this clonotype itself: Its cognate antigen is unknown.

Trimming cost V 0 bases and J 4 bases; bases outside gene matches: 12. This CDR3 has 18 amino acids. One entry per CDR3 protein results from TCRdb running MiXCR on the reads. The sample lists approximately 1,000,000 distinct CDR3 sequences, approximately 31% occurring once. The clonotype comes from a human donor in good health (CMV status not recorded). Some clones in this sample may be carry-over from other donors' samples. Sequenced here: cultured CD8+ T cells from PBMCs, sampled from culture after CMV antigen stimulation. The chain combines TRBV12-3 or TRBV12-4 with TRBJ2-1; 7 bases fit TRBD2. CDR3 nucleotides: TGTGCCAGCAGTTTAGCTCCACCGGGTGGGGGGGAATACAATGAGCAGTTCTTC. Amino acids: CASSLAPPGGGEYNEQFF.